The following is a T cell receptor (beta chain) sequence with its context. Being one base from a much bigger clone, this may be a read error. After constant-region reverse-primer amplification, full-length variable regions underwent semi-nested PCR with Nested Universal Primer A. TCRdb itself ran the 5' RACE reads through MiXCR, one entry per CDR3 protein. This sample has 10,000 to 15,000 distinct CDR3 sequences, with 20% to 30% found just once. The CDR3 runs 14 residues. J lost 0 bases, V lost 7 bases, and 6 bases had no gene match. Naive CD4+ cells had CD25+ Tregs removed. This chain joins TRBV12-3 or TRBV12-4 and TRBJ2-7; 7 nucleotides align to TRBD2. This receptor was obtained from a female donor with breast cancer. The sequencing input was naive CD4+ T cells sorted from blood. Documented subset: naive CD4+ T cells, CD4+CD45RA+CD25-. The CDR3 nucleotides read TGTGCCAGCAATCCCAGCGGGACCTCCTACGAGCAGTACTTC. Residues: CASNPSGTSYEQYF.